The TCR beta chain under discussion was sequenced for a study of blood T cell repertoires in COVID-19. Study-wide background: The samples span acute and convalescent COVID-19 from the United States, Italy and Spain. PBMCs, B-cell-depleted T cells, or T cells provided the cDNA or gDNA that made up the material.

Methods used by the authors: Amplifying reference gene primers gave estimates of nucleated cell counts. Using immunoSEQ multiplex PCR, the repertoire was profiled, and TCRdb retains in-frame clones only, with some absent. V, J and clone size are those of that table, while D and trimming were read from the DNA. Of roughly 300,000 clones in the sample, around 87% were seen once. The sequenced sample consisted of peripheral blood. This clonotype was obtained from a woman in her forties or fifties who had recovered from COVID-19.

CDR3 in DNA: TGTGCCAGCTCACCAGCCCAAGAGTCCGCGGGGGATACGCAGTATTTT. It codes for CASSPAQESAGDTQYF. The rearrangement uses TRBV18 and TRBJ2-3; D might be TRBD2 (6 bases). The CDR3 is made up of 16 amino acids. Trimming removed 2 bases from V and 6 bases from J, with 18 bases in between. Germline V gene data show CDR1 as KGHSH and CDR2 as LQKENI.